The clone carrying this T cell receptor (beta chain) was found many times. These data come from a study of neurological immune-mediated disorders. This CDR3 comprises 15 residues. The V end lost 5 bases, the J end lost 0 bases, and 13 bases lay between the germline ends. In germline, CDR1 is MNHEY, CDR2 SVGAGI. TCRdb ran MiXCR on the 5' RACE reads and lists one entry per CDR3 protein. There are 54,000 or so distinct CDR3 sequences in the sample; under 4.5% occur only once, and approximately 3.3% lies in the top ten. Sequencing was done on a sample of PBMCs. The sequence was obtained from a woman in her twenties or thirties with multiple sclerosis. The rearrangement joins TRBV6-5 to TRBJ1-1; D is unresolved. Here the CDR3 reads CASSRPGVLNTEAFF. Written as DNA, the CDR3 is TGTGCCAGCAGTCGGCCCGGGGTGCTGAACACTGAAGCTTTCTTT.